Below are 20 T cell receptor beta chains sequenced from a single sample in a study of blood T cells in healthy people across ages. The second PCR ran roughly 6 to 11 cycles with a sample-barcoded 5' primer and J-beta primers. TCRdb recomputed calls from the 5' RACE reads with MiXCR, one row per CDR3 protein. The table shows fewer than 950,000 distinct CDR3 sequences, with roughly 53% occurring only once. Sample: blood. The receptors here all came from a man aged 80 or over in good health.

The chain employs TRBV6-6 and TRBJ2-5, with 8 bases matching TRBD1. The J call is uncertain, as TRBJ2-7 better fits the DNA end. Germline values: CDR1 MNHNY, CDR2 SVGAGI (reference sequence). The CDR3 has 15 residues. CDR3 residues: CASSYSSGGKYEQYF. In DNA form, the CDR3 reads TGTGCCAGCAGTTACTCGTCAGGGGGCAAATACGAGCAGTACTTC.

Worth noting for this clonotype: This may come from a read error, since a much larger clone is one base off. The chain links TRBV20-1 to TRBJ2-5, with 9 bases lining up with TRBD2. Per germline, CDR1 DFQATT and CDR2 SNEGSKA (reference sequence). Trimming removed 0 bases from V and 11 bases from J; junction bases left unmatched: 13. The CDR3 has 15 amino acids. CDR3: CSARDWVAGVHEQYF. Here the CDR3 DNA reads TGCAGTGCTAGAGATTGGGTAGCGGGAGTCCATGAGCAGTACTTC.

The CDR3 DNA reads as TGTGCCGCTCAACGGGACCCAACTAATGAAAAACTGTTTTTT. The encoded protein is CAAQRDPTNEKLFF. V and J are TRBV6-5 and TRBJ1-4, with D tentatively TRBD1 (5 bases). V was trimmed by 11 bases and J by 0 bases, leaving 13 bases between them. Germline CDR1 and CDR2: MNHEY and SVGAGI. The CDR3 covers 14 residues.

This clonotype occurred once. The J gene is TRBJ2-7, the V gene TRBV5-1; D tentatively reads TRBD1 or TRBD2 (5 bases each). V shed 7 bases and J shed 0 bases, with 11 bases lying between them. The CDR3 loop spans 13 amino acids. Germline CDR1 and CDR2: SGHRS and YFSETQ. The CDR3 protein is CASHRDGSYEQYF. The CDR3 bases are TGCGCCAGCCACCGGGACGGCTCCTACGAGCAGTACTTC.

With respect to this clonotype: One end of the junction is discordant with germline, which a read error may explain. The chain combines TRBV25-1 with TRBJ2-7; D gene uncertain. CDR1 is MGHDK, CDR2 SYGVNS, per germline. CDR3 length: 13 amino acids. The CDR3 loop reads CASIIQNLYEQNF. The CDR3 DNA reads as TGTGCCAGCATTATCCAAAACCTCTACGAGCAGAACTTC.

A few counts support this clonotype. The rearrangement joins TRBV6-4 to TRBJ2-7; D is possibly TRBD2 (7 bases). The CDR3 sequence is 14 residues long. V was trimmed by 4 bases and J by 5 bases, leaving 15 bases between them. Germline V CDR1 and CDR2: MRHNA, SNTAGT. The CDR3 region is CASSARGGIHEQYF. In DNA form, the CDR3 reads TGTGCCAGCAGTGCCAGGGGAGGGATCCACGAGCAGTACTTC.

The V and J genes are TRBV20-1 and TRBJ2-5; no clear D gene. Germline-derived CDR1 and CDR2 are DFQATT and SNEGSKA (reference sequence). V dropped 7 bases and J dropped 11 bases, with 29 bases sitting between them. The CDR3 totals 15 residues. The CDR3 sequence is CSGQRRSASHNEQYF. The CDR3 DNA reads TGCAGTGGCCAGAGGCGGTCGGCAAGTCACAATGAGCAGTACTTC.

Points on this clonotype: Mismatch with germline at one junction end may stem from a read error. This sequence joins TRBV6-6 and TRBJ2-5; 10 nucleotides line up with TRBD2. The CDR3 loop spans 16 amino acids. In germline, CDR1 is MNHNY, CDR2 SVGAGI (reference sequence). In DNA, the CDR3 is TGTGTCAGCAGTCCCGGGACTAGCGTGGGGCCTGAGACCCAGTACTTC. It translates to CVSSPGTSVGPETQYF.

This clonotype was recorded at least ten times. The chain links TRBV27 to TRBJ2-7, with D unclear. Germline-derived CDR1 and CDR2 are MNHEY and SMNVEV (reference sequence). CDR3 length: 14 amino acids. V lost 3 bases, J lost 2 bases, and 11 bases lay in between. The CDR3 here is CASSLKHPTYEQYF. The DNA for the CDR3 is TGTGCCAGCAGTTTGAAGCATCCTACCTACGAGCAGTACTTC.

The genes are TRBV7-6 and TRBJ2-1; 8 bases are shared with TRBD2. The J segment lost 2 bases and the V segment lost 0 bases, leaving 3 bases of the junction unmatched. The CDR3 contains 16 residues. Germline assignment: CDR1 SGHVS and CDR2 FNYEAQ. CDR3 amino acids: CASSLAAGLAYNEQFF. The CDR3 nucleotides are TGTGCCAGCAGCTTAGCGGCGGGACTAGCCTACAATGAGCAGTTCTTC. Based on the CDR3 plus reference TRBV7-6 and TRBJ2-1, the full variable domain is GAGVSQSPRYKVTKRGQDVALRCDPISGHVSLYWYRQALGQGPEFLTYFNYEAQQDKSGLPNDRFSAERPEGSISTLTIQRTEQRDSAMYRCASSLAAGLAYNEQFFGPGTRLTVL.

The sample holds a few counts of this clonotype. The gene calls are TRBV7-2 and TRBJ2-5; the match to TRBD2 covers 10 bases. CDR1 SGHTA and CDR2 FQGNSA come from the germline V gene. The CDR3 consists of 15 residues. With 5 bases clipped from V and 1 base from J, the junction kept 4 bases outside the gene matches. The CDR3 region is CASSARTSGQETQYF. CDR3 in DNA: TGTGCCAGCAGCGCCAGGACTAGCGGCCAAGAGACCCAGTACTTC. The full variable domain, rest sourced from reference TRBV7-2 and TRBJ2-5, is GAGVSQSPSNKVTEKGKDVELRCDPISGHTALYWYRQSLGQGLEFLIYFQGNSAPDKSGLPSDRFSAERTGGSVSTLTIQRTQQEDSAVYLCASSARTSGQETQYFGPGTRLLVL.

There are a few counts of this clonotype. The J gene is TRBJ2-7, the V gene TRBV7-2; 11 nucleotides align to TRBD2. Germline trimming cut 4 bases from V and 5 bases from J; bases unmatched to any gene: 10. Germline CDR1 is SGHTA and CDR2 is FQGNSA. The CDR3 sequence is 16 residues long. The CDR3 protein is CASSSAIAGGPNEQYF. The CDR3 region has the DNA TGTGCCAGCAGCTCGGCGATAGCGGGAGGGCCTAACGAGCAGTACTTC.

The rearrangement links TRBV11-1 to TRBJ2-7, with 7 bases fitting TRBD2. Germline V CDR1 and CDR2: SGHAT, FQDESV (reference sequence). The CDR3 has 15 residues. The ends lost 5 bases at V and 0 bases at J; junction bases unmatched: 7. CDR3 sequence: CASSPALADSYEQYF. The CDR3 nucleotides are TGTGCCAGCAGCCCCGCCCTAGCGGACTCCTACGAGCAGTACTTC.

The chain joins TRBV5-5 to TRBJ2-1; perhaps TRBD1 as D (5 bases). The end of the DNA aligns better with TRBJ2-7, so the J call may be wrong. This CDR3 contains 15 residues. Germline values: CDR1 SGHKS, CDR2 YYEKEE (reference sequence). The CDR3 loop is CASSPPPTGSYEQYF. CDR3 sequence (DNA): TGTGCCAGCAGCCCTCCCCCCACAGGATCCTACGAGCAGTACTTC.

This clonotype turned up a few times. This chain joins TRBV20-1 and TRBJ2-7; tentatively, D is TRBD1 (5 bases). The J call is doubtful: the DNA matches TRBJ2-4 better. The germline CDR1 and CDR2 sequences are DFQATT and SNEGSKA (reference sequence). CDR3 length equals 14 residues. CDR3 loop: CSGSSQGIRYIQYF. The CDR3 nucleotides read TGCAGTGGTTCTTCTCAGGGTATTAGGTACATTCAGTACTTC.

This rearrangement joins TRBV6-5 to TRBJ2-7, with 9 bases aligning to TRBD1. With V trimmed by 6 bases and J by 4 bases, 7 bases remained unmatched. CDR3 length equals 14 residues. From germline, CDR1 is MNHEY and CDR2 SVGAGI. The CDR3 sequence is CASRDTGGVYEQYF. The CDR3 nucleotides are TGTGCCAGCAGAGATACAGGGGGCGTATACGAGCAGTACTTC.

V gene TRBV20-1 combines with J gene TRBJ1-1; 8 nucleotides match TRBD1. J was trimmed by 2 bases and V by 5 bases; bases with no gene match: 4. The CDR3 loop spans 13 amino acids. Germline CDR1 DFQATT, CDR2 SNEGSKA (reference sequence). CDR3 residues: CSARTGPNTEAFF. CDR3 nucleotide sequence: TGCAGTGCTCGGACAGGGCCTAACACTGAAGCTTTCTTT.

This clonotype appeared a few times. The chain links TRBV12-3 or TRBV12-4 to TRBJ2-1, with TRBD2 matching 9 bases. There are 14 residues in the CDR3. The V segment lost 6 bases and the J segment 9 bases; nucleotides outside the gene matches: 9. Written as DNA, the CDR3 is TGTGCCAGCAGCGTTACCGGGACTAGCAGTGAGCAGTTCTTC. The encoded protein is CASSVTGTSSEQFF.

V is TRBV7-2 and J is TRBJ2-6; 7 bases match TRBD1. J lost 0 bases, V lost 4 bases, and 9 bases had no gene match. The CDR3 is 18 residues long. Per the germline V gene, CDR1 is SGHTA and CDR2 is FQGNSA. CDR3 loop: CASSSGQVITSGANVLTF. The CDR3, as DNA: TGTGCCAGCAGCTCTGGACAGGTTATTACCTCTGGGGCCAACGTCCTGACTTTC. Drawing the rest from reference TRBV7-2 and TRBJ2-6, the complete variable domain is GAGVSQSPSNKVTEKGKDVELRCDPISGHTALYWYRQSLGQGLEFLIYFQGNSAPDKSGLPSDRFSAERTGGSVSTLTIQRTQQEDSAVYLCASSSGQVITSGANVLTFGAGSRLTVL.

In regard to this clonotype: A much larger clone lies one base from this, so it may be a read error. The rearrangement joins TRBV15 to TRBJ2-7; D might be TRBD1 or TRBD2, each matching 5 bases. The CDR3 has 13 residues. Trimming stripped 10 bases from V and 3 bases from J, with 16 bases between. Germline V CDR1 and CDR2: LNHNV, YYDKDF (reference sequence). Written as DNA, the CDR3 is TGTGCCATACTAGGGAGAGGGGACTACGAGCAGTACTTC. Translated, it gives CAILGRGDYEQYF. Variable domain in full (rest from reference TRBV15 and TRBJ2-7): DAMVIQNPRYQVTQFGKPVTLSCSQTLNHNVMYWYQQKSSQAPKLLFHYYDKDFNNEADTPDNFQSRRPNTSFCFLDIRSPGLGDTAMYLCAILGRGDYEQYFGPGTRLTVT.